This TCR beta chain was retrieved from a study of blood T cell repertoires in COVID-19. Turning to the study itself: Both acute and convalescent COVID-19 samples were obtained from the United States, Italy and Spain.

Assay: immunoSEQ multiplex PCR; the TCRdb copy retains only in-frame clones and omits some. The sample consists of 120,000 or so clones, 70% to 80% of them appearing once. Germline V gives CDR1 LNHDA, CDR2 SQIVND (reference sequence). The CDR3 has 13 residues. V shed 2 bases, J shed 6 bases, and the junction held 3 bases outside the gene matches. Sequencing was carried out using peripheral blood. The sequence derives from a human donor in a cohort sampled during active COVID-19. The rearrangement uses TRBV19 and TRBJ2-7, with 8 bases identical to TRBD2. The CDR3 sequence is CASSIRGGIEQYF. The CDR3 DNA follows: TGTGCCAGTAGTATACGGGGGGGCATCGAGCAGTACTTC.